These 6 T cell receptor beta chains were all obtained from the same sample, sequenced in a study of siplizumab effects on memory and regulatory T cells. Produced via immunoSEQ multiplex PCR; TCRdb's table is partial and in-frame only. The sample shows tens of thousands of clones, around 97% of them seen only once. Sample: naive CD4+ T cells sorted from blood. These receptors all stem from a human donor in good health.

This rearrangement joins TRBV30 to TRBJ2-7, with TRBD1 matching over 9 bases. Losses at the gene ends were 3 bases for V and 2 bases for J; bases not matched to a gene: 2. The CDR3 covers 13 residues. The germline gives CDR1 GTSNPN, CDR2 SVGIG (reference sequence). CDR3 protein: CAWRGTGTYEQYF. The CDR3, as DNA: TGTGCCTGGAGGGGGACAGGGACCTACGAGCAGTACTTC.

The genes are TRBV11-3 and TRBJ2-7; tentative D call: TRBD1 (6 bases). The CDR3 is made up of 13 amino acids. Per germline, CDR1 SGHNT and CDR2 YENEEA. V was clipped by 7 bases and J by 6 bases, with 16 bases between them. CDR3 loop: CASTIGTPLEQYF. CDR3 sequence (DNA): TGTGCCAGCACCATCGGGACACCTCTCGAGCAGTACTTC. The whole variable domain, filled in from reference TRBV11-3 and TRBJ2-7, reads EAGVVQSPRYKIIEKKQPVAFWCNPISGHNTLYWYLQNLGQGPELLIRYENEEAVDDSQLPKDRFSAERLKGVDSTLKIQPAELGDSAVYLCASTIGTPLEQYFGPGTRLTVT.

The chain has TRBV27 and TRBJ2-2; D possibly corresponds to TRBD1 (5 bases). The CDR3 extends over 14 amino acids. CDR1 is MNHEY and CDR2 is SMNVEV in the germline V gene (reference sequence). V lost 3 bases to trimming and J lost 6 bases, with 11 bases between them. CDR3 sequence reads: CASSFTRAPGELFF. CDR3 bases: TGTGCCAGCAGTTTTACCAGGGCGCCCGGGGAGCTGTTTTTT.

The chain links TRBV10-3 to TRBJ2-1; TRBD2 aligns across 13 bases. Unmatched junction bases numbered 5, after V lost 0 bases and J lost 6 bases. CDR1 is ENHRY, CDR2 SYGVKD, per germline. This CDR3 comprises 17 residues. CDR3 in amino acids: CAISESGLAGRGNEQFF. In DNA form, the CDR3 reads TGTGCCATCAGTGAGTCGGGACTAGCGGGAAGGGGCAATGAGCAGTTCTTC.

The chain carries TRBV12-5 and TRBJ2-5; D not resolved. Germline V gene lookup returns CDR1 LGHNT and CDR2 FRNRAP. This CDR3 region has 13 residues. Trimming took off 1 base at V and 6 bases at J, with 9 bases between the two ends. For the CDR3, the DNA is TGTGCTAGTGGTTTGGGATTTGGGAAGACCCAGTACTTC. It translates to CASGLGFGKTQYF.

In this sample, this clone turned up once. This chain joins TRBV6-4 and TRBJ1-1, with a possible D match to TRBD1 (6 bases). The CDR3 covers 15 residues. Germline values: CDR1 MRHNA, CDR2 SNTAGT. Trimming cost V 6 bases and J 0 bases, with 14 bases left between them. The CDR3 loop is CASSLQGGMNTEAFF. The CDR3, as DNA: TGTGCCAGCAGCCTACAAGGGGGGATGAACACTGAAGCTTTCTTT.